The 3 T cell receptor beta chains below all came from one sample that was sequenced in a study of B cell selection in AIRE deficiency. This table comes from immunoSEQ multiplex PCR, and its TCRdb copy is limited to in-frame clones, with some not included. Of 1,500 to 2,000 clones in the sample, more than 80% were seen once. Conventional CD4 T cells were sorted as CD4+CD127+ cells. Sequences were obtained from CD4+CD127+ conventional T cells sorted from PBMCs. The source of these receptors is a human donor in good health.

The gene calls are TRBV7-3 and TRBJ2-5; TRBD1 or TRBD2 may be the D gene (5 bases each). Trimming removed 4 bases at V and 9 bases at J, with 21 bases between. The germline gives CDR1 SGHTA, CDR2 FQGTGA. This CDR3 is 15 amino acids long. The CDR3 region has the DNA TGTGCCAGCAGCTCCCGGGACGGTACCCGCCTGTCCCAGTACTTC. Translation: CASSSRDGTRLSQYF.

This chain connects TRBV5-6 to TRBJ2-7; TRBD1 is a possible D gene (6 bases). CDR3 length: 15 amino acids. CDR1 and CDR2 from the germline V gene are SGHDT and YYEEEE. V lost 6 bases, J lost 2 bases, and 18 bases lay in between. The CDR3 DNA follows: TGTGCCAGCACCTTAATAAGACAGGCGGCCTACGAGCAGTACTTC. It encodes CASTLIRQAAYEQYF.

The V call is TRBV25-1, the J call TRBJ1-2; weak D call: TRBD1 (5 bases). Per the germline V gene, CDR1 is MGHDK and CDR2 is SYGVNS. The CDR3 consists of 15 residues. Trimming took 8 bases from V and 7 from J, leaving 23 bases between them. The CDR3 DNA sequence: TGTGCCAGCCGAGCCTCGGGGACTACGACAAGTGGCTACACCTTC. Translated: CASRASGTTTSGYTF.